This TCR beta chain was sequenced for a study of blood T cell repertoires in COVID-19. Study overall: Samples came from the United States, Italy and Spain, spanning acute and convalescent COVID-19.

The V and J ends lost 2 bases and 0 bases, in that order; junction bases with no gene match: 3. Germline V gives CDR1 KGHSH, CDR2 LQKENI. The length of the CDR3 is 17 residues. Per the original data handling: Counts of nucleated cells, estimated from reference gene primer amplification, were obtained. The data were produced by immunoSEQ multiplex PCR, yet TCRdb's version contains in-frame clones alone and is incomplete. That table furnishes V, J and clone size, whereas the DNA furnished D and trimming. The profile shows 150,000 to 200,000 clones, 83% of them singletons. The TCR sequence derives from a woman in her 70s with COVID-19, enrolled during active disease. The specimen was peripheral blood. The V call is TRBV18, the J call TRBJ1-3; 11 nucleotides align to TRBD1. The CDR3 nucleotides read TGTGCCAGCTCACCAGGACAGGGGGCCTCCTCTGGAAACACCATATATTTT. Translated, it gives CASSPGQGASSGNTIYF.